A single sample gave rise to the 2 T cell receptor beta chains below, sequenced in a study of cytomegalovirus exposure and HLA in healthy donors. The PCR employed 60 Vbeta primers together with 13 Jbeta primers. Sequencing was performed with immunoSEQ multiplex PCR; in TCRdb, only in-frame clones are kept and a portion is missing. The data show roughly 200,000 clones, approximately 78% seen once. The sequencing input was PBMCs. The receptors stem from a man aged 30 to 45 in good health and CMV-seronegative.

The J gene is TRBJ1-5, the V gene TRBV28; D perhaps matches TRBD1 (6 bases). V was cut by 3 bases and J by 5 bases, with 14 bases left in between. Germline CDR1 reads MDHEN; CDR2 reads SYDVKM. There are 15 residues in the CDR3. CDR3: CASSFLAGVDQPQHF. DNA for the CDR3: TGTGCCAGCAGTTTCTTGGCAGGGGTTGATCAGCCCCAGCATTTT.

This chain uses TRBV15 with TRBJ2-2; 8 nucleotides align to TRBD2. Germline V gene sequence: CDR1 LNHNV, CDR2 YYDKDF (reference sequence). This CDR3 is 17 amino acids long. With V trimmed by 0 bases and J by 4 bases, 7 bases remained unmatched. The CDR3 sequence: CATSRDLGRGVTGELFF. CDR3 in DNA: TGTGCCACCAGCAGAGATCTAGGGCGGGGGGTCACCGGGGAGCTGTTTTTT. Combining the CDR3 with reference TRBV15 and TRBJ2-2 gives the whole variable domain DAMVIQNPRYQVTQFGKPVTLSCSQTLNHNVMYWYQQKSSQAPKLLFHYYDKDFNNEADTPDNFQSRRPNTSFCFLDIRSPGLGDTAMYLCATSRDLGRGVTGELFFGEGSRLTVL.